Following are 31 T cell receptor beta chains from one sample sequenced in a study of cytomegalovirus exposure and HLA in healthy donors. Vbeta (60) and Jbeta (13) primers were used in the PCR. Produced via immunoSEQ multiplex PCR; TCRdb's table is partial and in-frame only. There are about 110,000 clones in the sample, with around 4% held by the top ten. Sequenced material: PBMCs. These receptors came from a man aged 18 to 29 in good health and CMV-seronegative.

The rearrangement links TRBV5-6 to TRBJ1-5; the match to TRBD1 covers 8 bases. CDR3 size: 15 residues. V shed 4 bases, J shed 9 bases, and the junction held 12 bases outside the gene matches. The germline gives CDR1 SGHDT, CDR2 YYEEEE. The DNA of the CDR3 is TGTGCCAGCAGCCTAGGGACAGGCAGTTACCGGCCCCAGCATTTT. The encoded protein is CASSLGTGSYRPQHF.

The rearrangement joins TRBV27 to TRBJ1-2; unclear D gene. The CDR3 contains 13 residues. Germline V CDR1 and CDR2: MNHEY, SMNVEV (reference sequence). V lost 8 bases, J lost 7 bases, and 17 bases lay in between. CDR3 in DNA: TGTGCCAGCGGCTCCTCCCCAGTTCCTGGCTACACCTTC. It is translated as CASGSSPVPGYTF.

The chain carries TRBV2 and TRBJ1-2; D unclear. The CDR3 has 14 residues. V lost 4 bases and J 3 bases, leaving 12 bases between the germline ends. Germline lookup yields CDR1 SNHLY and CDR2 FYNNEI. CDR3 residues: CASSAGNIYYGYTF. The CDR3 nucleotides read TGTGCCAGCAGTGCCGGGAATATCTACTATGGCTACACCTTC.

This rearrangement joins TRBV6-1 to TRBJ2-7, with TRBD2 identical over 8 bases. Germline CDR1 is MNHNS and CDR2 is SASEGT. The CDR3 covers 14 residues. The V and J ends lost 6 bases and 3 bases, in that order; junction bases with no gene match: 7. CDR3 protein: CASSRTSFDYEQYF. The CDR3 region has the DNA TGTGCCAGCAGCAGGACTAGCTTTGACTACGAGCAGTACTTC.

The V and J genes are TRBV4-1 and TRBJ2-7; 9 bases agree with TRBD2. The junction had 14 bases not matched to a gene; V was cut back by 1 base and J by 4 bases. CDR3 length equals 18 residues. Germline V gene data show CDR1 as MGHRA and CDR2 as YSYEKL. The CDR3 bases are TGCGCCAGCAGCCAAGTTGATTTCATCCCTAGCGGGGCTTACGAGCAGTACTTC. Translating gives CASSQVDFIPSGAYEQYF.

The chain links TRBV2 to TRBJ1-5, with 7 positions matching TRBD1. From germline, CDR1 is SNHLY and CDR2 FYNNEI. This CDR3 comprises 15 residues. Trimming removed 5 bases from V and 7 bases from J; junction bases left unmatched: 11. The CDR3 DNA is TGTGCCAGCAGTAAAGACAGGGTCAATTTGCAGCCCCAGCATTTT. Translating it yields CASSKDRVNLQPQHF.

This sequence joins TRBV6-1 and TRBJ1-1, with D possibly TRBD1 on 5 matching bases. Trimming pared 2 bases from V and 6 bases from J, leaving 10 bases between. CDR3 length equals 13 residues. CDR1 is MNHNS and CDR2 is SASEGT in the germline V gene. The CDR3 nucleotides are TGTGCCAGCAGTGAATCAGGGAGGGCTGAAGCTTTCTTT. Encoded protein: CASSESGRAEAFF.

The chain links TRBV19 to TRBJ2-7, with unresolved D. This CDR3 is 13 amino acids long. With 3 bases removed from V and 1 base from J, the gap between germline ends came to 7 bases. Germline V lookup: CDR1 LNHDA, CDR2 SQIVND (reference sequence). The DNA of the CDR3 is TGTGCCAGTAGTATTGGTCAGTCCTACGAGCAGTACTTC. Protein: CASSIGQSYEQYF.

The rearrangement joins TRBV30 to TRBJ1-2; D not resolved. The CDR3 length is 13 residues. Trimming removed 0 bases at V and 4 bases at J, with 9 bases between. In germline, CDR1 is GTSNPN, CDR2 SVGIG (reference sequence). CDR3 sequence: CAWSVGGLYGYTF. DNA of the CDR3: TGTGCCTGGAGTGTTGGAGGGCTCTATGGCTACACCTTC. The complete variable domain, with remaining parts taken from reference TRBV30 and TRBJ1-2, reads SQTIHQWPATLVQPVGSPLSLECTVEGTSNPNLYWYRQAAGRGLQLLFYSVGIGQISSEVPQNLSASRPQDRQFILSSKKLLLSDSGFYLCAWSVGGLYGYTFGSGTRLTVV.

The chain is built from TRBV28 and TRBJ2-7, with D unclear. The CDR3 extends over 14 amino acids. The germline CDR1 and CDR2 sequences are MDHEN and SYDVKM. Trimming pared 6 bases from V and 1 base from J, leaving 13 bases between. CDR3 protein: CASREQISSYEQYF. In DNA form, the CDR3 reads TGTGCCAGCAGGGAGCAAATCTCATCCTACGAGCAGTACTTC.

The V gene is TRBV6-4, the J gene TRBJ2-3, with D tentatively TRBD2 (5 bases). This CDR3 is built from 15 residues. Per germline, CDR1 MRHNA and CDR2 SNTAGT. V gave up 0 bases and J gave up 3 bases, with 10 bases separating them. CDR3 in amino acids: CASSDSASWTDTQYF. DNA of the CDR3: TGTGCCAGCAGTGACTCCGCTAGCTGGACAGATACGCAGTATTTT.

The V call is TRBV2, the J call TRBJ2-1; a weak D match, TRBD2 (6 bases). CDR3 length equals 14 residues. The V end was cut by 6 bases, the J end by 0 bases, with 9 bases between. Per the germline V gene, CDR1 is SNHLY and CDR2 is FYNNEI. The CDR3 protein is CASRPGVSYNEQFF. In DNA form, the CDR3 reads TGTGCCAGCAGACCGGGAGTCTCCTACAATGAGCAGTTCTTC.

The chain carries TRBV10-1 and TRBJ2-1; D may be TRBD2 (6 bases). V was cut by 6 bases and J by 4 bases, with 10 bases left in between. This CDR3 has 13 amino acids. CDR1 is WNHNN, CDR2 SYGVQD, per germline (reference sequence). The chain's CDR3 is CASSEGLYNEQFF. CDR3 DNA: TGCGCCAGCAGCGAGGGACTTTACAATGAGCAGTTCTTC.

The rearrangement uses TRBV6-1 and TRBJ1-2; D unresolved. The length of the CDR3 is 15 residues. Germline CDR1 and CDR2: MNHNS and SASEGT. Trimming took off 4 bases at V and 7 bases at J, with 19 bases between the two ends. In nucleotides, the CDR3 is TGTGCCAGCAGTGGATCGGCCCCTCGTGAGGGTGGCTACACCTTC. Its translation: CASSGSAPREGGYTF.

V is TRBV7-2 and J is TRBJ1-5, with D possibly being TRBD1 (6 bases). Trimming took off 0 bases at V and 7 bases at J, with 13 bases between the two ends. CDR1 is SGHTA and CDR2 is FQGNSA in the germline V gene. This CDR3 is 15 amino acids long. CDR3 protein: CASSLAGQPSQPQHF. The CDR3 region has the DNA TGTGCCAGCAGCTTAGCGGGACAACCTAGCCAGCCCCAGCATTTT.

CDR3 amino acids: CASSDPTGSAGELFF. The CDR3 bases are TGTGCCAGCAGTGACCCGACAGGGAGTGCCGGGGAGCTGTTTTTT. The genes are TRBV25-1 and TRBJ2-2; 7 positions match TRBD1. The CDR3 loop spans 15 amino acids. Germline V gene data show CDR1 as MGHDK and CDR2 as SYGVNS. Losses at the gene ends were 3 bases for V and 6 bases for J; bases not matched to a gene: 7.

The chain has TRBV7-9 and TRBJ2-1, with 8 bases that match TRBD1. This CDR3 region has 15 residues. Germline values: CDR1 SEHNR, CDR2 FQNEAQ (reference sequence). The trim removed 1 base at V and 8 bases at J, leaving 7 bases unmatched. The CDR3 protein is CASSLDFGRGHEQFF. The DNA for the CDR3 is TGTGCCAGCAGCTTAGATTTTGGCAGGGGGCATGAGCAGTTCTTC.

V is TRBV18 and J is TRBJ2-3; D perhaps matches TRBD1 (5 bases). V lost 6 bases, J lost 4 bases, and 8 bases lay in between. This CDR3 has 12 residues. Germline-derived CDR1 and CDR2 are KGHSH and LQKENI. CDR3 coding DNA: TGTGCCAGCTCGCAACAGGCAGATACGCAGTATTTT. Residues: CASSQQADTQYF.

J is TRBJ1-2 and V is TRBV7-9; TRBD1 matches 9 bases. Germline V gene data show CDR1 as SEHNR and CDR2 as FQNEAQ (reference sequence). CDR3 length: 13 amino acids. J was trimmed by 3 bases and V by 6 bases; bases with no gene match: 2. The CDR3 DNA sequence: TGTGCCAGCAGGGGACAGGGTCACTATGGCTACACCTTC. It translates to CASRGQGHYGYTF.

On this clone itself: At one boundary the junction diverges from the germline segment, which might be a read error. V usage is TRBV6-1 and J usage is TRBJ1-2; no clear D. Germline loops: CDR1 MNHNS, CDR2 SASEGT. The CDR3 is 13 residues long. DNA of the CDR3: TGTGCCAGCAGTGAAGCGGCACGATATGACTACACCTTC. This translates into CASSEAARYDYTF.

The chain couples TRBV10-1 to TRBJ2-5; D ambiguous. Germline values: CDR1 WNHNN, CDR2 SYGVQD (reference sequence). CDR3 size: 11 residues. V was pared by 8 bases and J by 4 bases, with 8 bases between. The CDR3 DNA reads as TGCGCCAGCTCTTCGGGAGAGACCCAGTACTTC. Protein: CASSSGETQYF.

This rearrangement joins TRBV9 to TRBJ1-1; D is undetermined. This CDR3 spans 14 amino acids. Germline CDR1 and CDR2: SGDLS and YYNGEE. V lost 2 bases to trimming and J lost 1 base, with 9 bases between them. DNA for the CDR3: TGTGCCAGCAGCGTGGGCCAGAAGAACACTGAAGCTTTCTTT. Translating it yields CASSVGQKNTEAFF. Full variable domain (remainder filled in from reference TRBV9 and TRBJ1-1): DSGVTQTPKHLITATGQRVTLRCSPRSGDLSVYWYQQSLDQGLQFLIQYYNGEERAKGNILERFSAQQFPDLHSELNLSSLELGDSALYFCASSVGQKNTEAFFGQGTRLTVV.

CDR3 sequence reads: CASSLFRGAATNEKLFF. The CDR3 DNA sequence: TGTGCCAGCAGTCTCTTTCGTGGAGCTGCAACTAATGAAAAACTGTTTTTT. This rearrangement joins TRBV28 to TRBJ1-4; no clear D. The germline V gene has CDR1 MDHEN and CDR2 SYDVKM. This CDR3 is 17 amino acids long. The V and J ends lost 5 bases and 0 bases respectively, with 16 bases between them.

The rearrangement uses TRBV7-8 and TRBJ2-7; TRBD1 matches at 10 bases. With 5 bases clipped from V and 5 bases from J, the junction kept 6 bases outside the gene matches. The V gene's germline CDR1 is SGHVS and CDR2 FQNEAQ. The CDR3 runs to 14 residues. The CDR3 sequence: CASSRRDRGNEQYF. In nucleotides, the CDR3 is TGTGCCAGCAGCCGCCGGGACAGGGGAAACGAGCAGTACTTC.

This chain connects TRBV27 to TRBJ2-2; the D is unclear. The germline gives CDR1 MNHEY, CDR2 SMNVEV (reference sequence). The CDR3 totals 15 residues. V dropped 1 base and J dropped 4 bases, with 10 bases sitting between them. CDR3 amino acids: CASSLLTSGTGELFF. In DNA, the CDR3 is TGTGCCAGCAGTTTATTAACCAGTGGCACCGGGGAGCTGTTTTTT.

The chain combines TRBV28 with TRBJ1-4; a weak D match, TRBD1 (5 bases). The V end lost 3 bases, the J end lost 2 bases, and 10 bases lay between the germline ends. Germline CDR1 reads MDHEN; CDR2 reads SYDVKM. This CDR3 is built from 15 residues. CDR3 DNA sequence: TGTGCCAGCAGTTTCGGGGGGACCACTAATGAAAAACTGTTTTTT. This encodes CASSFGGTTNEKLFF. Complete variable domain (other parts from reference TRBV28 and TRBJ1-4): DVKVTQSSRYLVKRTGEKVFLECVQDMDHENMFWYRQDPGLGLRLIYFSYDVKMKEKGDIPEGYSVSREKKERFSLILESASTNQTSMYLCASSFGGTTNEKLFFGSGTQLSVL.

V and J are TRBV18 and TRBJ1-2, with D tentatively TRBD1 (6 bases). V was pared by 3 bases and J by 5 bases, with 22 bases between. The length of the CDR3 is 17 residues. In germline, CDR1 is KGHSH, CDR2 LQKENI. The CDR3 DNA sequence: TGTGCCAGCTCACCGGAGACTCTTCAGGGGATTTTGTATGGCTACACCTTC. This sequence encodes CASSPETLQGILYGYTF.

The V call is TRBV5-8, the J call TRBJ2-6; D might be TRBD1 (5 bases). Trimming cost V 2 bases and J 0 bases, with 12 bases left between them. Per germline, CDR1 SGHTS and CDR2 YDEGEE. The CDR3 runs 17 residues. The CDR3, as DNA: TGTGCCAGCAGCTTTTCTCCAGGGAACTCTGGGGCCAACGTCCTGACTTTC. It yields the protein CASSFSPGNSGANVLTF.

The chain is built from TRBV30 and TRBJ1-1; no firm D call. The CDR3 totals 14 residues. Germline-derived CDR1 and CDR2 are GTSNPN and SVGIG (reference sequence). V was trimmed by 2 bases and J by 1 base, leaving 11 bases between them. The DNA of the CDR3 is TGTGCCTGGAGTTTCGGAGGATCGAACACTGAAGCTTTCTTT. It translates to CAWSFGGSNTEAFF.

V is TRBV5-4 and J is TRBJ2-7; TRBD2 matches 7 bases. The ends lost 4 bases at V and 0 bases at J; junction bases unmatched: 10. Germline V lookup: CDR1 SGHNT, CDR2 YYREEE (reference sequence). The CDR3 is made up of 16 amino acids. The CDR3 loop is CASSAELATSSYEQYF. The CDR3 bases are TGTGCCAGCAGCGCGGAACTAGCGACTAGCTCCTACGAGCAGTACTTC.

V and J are TRBV12-2 and TRBJ1-2; the table's D gene call, TRBD1, was not cross checked with the DNA. TRBV12-2 represents a pseudogene. This CDR3 is 13 amino acids long. As DNA, the CDR3 is TGTGCAAGTCGCTTCGGACAGATTTATGGCTACACCTTC. Its protein product is CASRFGQIYGYTF.